This T cell receptor beta chain was identified during a study of blood T cell repertoires in COVID-19. Study overall: Acute and convalescent COVID-19 specimens originated in the United States, Italy and Spain. In each case, the material was cDNA or gDNA derived from T cells, B-cell-depleted T cells, or PBMCs.

With V trimmed by 0 bases and J by 11 bases, 12 bases remained unmatched. CDR1 MGHRA and CDR2 YSYEKL come from the germline V gene. The CDR3 contains 17 residues. Data came from immunoSEQ multiplex PCR; TCRdb stores just in-frame clones and leaves some out. The sample holds tens of thousands of clones, around 86% seen once. This rearrangement joins TRBV4-1 to TRBJ2-3; 12 nucleotides align to TRBD2. What was sequenced was peripheral blood. The source of this sequence is a human donor in a cohort sampled during active COVID-19. The CDR3 spells CASSQDPASGGARGQYF. CDR3 in DNA: TGCGCCAGCAGCCAAGATCCGGCTAGCGGGGGGGCCAGGGGGCAGTATTTT.